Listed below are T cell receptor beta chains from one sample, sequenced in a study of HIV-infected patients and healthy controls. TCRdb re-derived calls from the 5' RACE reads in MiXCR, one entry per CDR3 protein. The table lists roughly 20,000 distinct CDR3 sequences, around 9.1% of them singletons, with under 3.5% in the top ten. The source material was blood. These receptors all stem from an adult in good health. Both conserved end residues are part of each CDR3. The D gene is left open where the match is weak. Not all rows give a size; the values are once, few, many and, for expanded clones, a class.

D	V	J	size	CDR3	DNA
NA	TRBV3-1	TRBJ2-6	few	CASSPQTGTPGANVLTF	TGTGCCAGCAGCCCCCAGACAGGTACCCCCGGGGCCAACGTCCTGACTTTC
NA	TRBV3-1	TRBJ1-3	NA	CASSQYRDSGNTIYF	TGTGCCAGCAGCCAATACAGGGACTCTGGAAACACCATATATTTT
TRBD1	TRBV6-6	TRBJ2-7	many	CASSPGGAVAEQYF	TGTGCCAGCAGCCCAGGGGGCGCGGTCGCCGAGCAGTACTTC
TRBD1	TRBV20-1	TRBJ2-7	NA	CSAKGQGYEQYF	TGCAGTGCTAAAGGACAGGGCTACGAGCAGTACTTC
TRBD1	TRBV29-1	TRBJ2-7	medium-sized	CSVVAAGGRYEQYF	TGCAGCGTTGTAGCGGCAGGGGGCCGTTACGAGCAGTACTTC
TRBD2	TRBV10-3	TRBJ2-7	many	CAISESNSGTYEQYF	TGTGCCATCAGTGAGTCGAATAGCGGGACCTACGAGCAGTACTTC
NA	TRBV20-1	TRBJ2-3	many	CSASLGGQYF	TGCAGTGCTAGTCTGGGGGGGCAGTATTTT
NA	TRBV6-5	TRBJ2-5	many	CASSSPRTGGGETQYF	TGTGCCAGCAGTTCGCCTAGGACAGGTGGGGGGGAGACCCAGTACTTC
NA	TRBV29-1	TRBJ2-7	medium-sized	CSVEGSAGREQYF	TGCAGCGTTGAAGGGTCGGCAGGGCGCGAGCAGTACTTC
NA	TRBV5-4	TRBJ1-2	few	CASSLAGDYGYTF	TGTGCCAGCAGCTTGGCAGGGGACTATGGCTACACCTTC
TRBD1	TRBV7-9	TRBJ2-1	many	CASSMWGDRGGSSYNEQFF	TGTGCCAGCAGCATGTGGGGGGACAGGGGGGGAAGCTCCTACAATGAGCAGTTCTTC
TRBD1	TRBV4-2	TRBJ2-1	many	CASSDLGQGYNEQFF	TGTGCCAGCAGCGATTTGGGACAGGGCTACAATGAGCAGTTCTTC
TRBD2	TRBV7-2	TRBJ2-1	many	CASSLRGWTSGSNEQFF	TGTGCCAGCAGCTTAAGAGGCTGGACTAGCGGATCCAATGAGCAGTTCTTC
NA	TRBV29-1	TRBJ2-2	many	CSVEDEGNTGELFF	TGCAGCGTTGAAGATGAAGGGAACACCGGGGAGCTGTTTTTT
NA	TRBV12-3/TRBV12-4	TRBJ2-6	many	CASSLTGPSGANVLTF	TGTGCCAGCAGTTTAACGGGACCTTCTGGGGCCAACGTCCTGACTTTC
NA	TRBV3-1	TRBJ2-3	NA	CASSQVRGVGDTQYF	TGTGCCAGCAGCCAAGTACGGGGAGTCGGGGATACGCAGTATTTT
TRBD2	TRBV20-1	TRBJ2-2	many	CSARVGGTSGRHRTGELFF	TGCAGTGCTAGAGTCGGGGGGACTAGCGGGAGACACCGGACCGGGGAGCTGTTTTTT
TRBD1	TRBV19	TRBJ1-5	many	CASTTDRKGDQPQHF	TGTGCCAGTACCACGGACAGGAAAGGGGATCAGCCCCAGCATTTT
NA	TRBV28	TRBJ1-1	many	CASSFPGGGQAFF	TGTGCCAGCAGTTTCCCCGGGGGGGGCCAGGCTTTCTTT
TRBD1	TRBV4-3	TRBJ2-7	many	CASSQQGQGFYEQYF	TGCGCCAGCAGCCAACAGGGACAGGGGTTCTACGAGCAGTACTTC
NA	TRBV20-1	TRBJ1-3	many	CSASPARTGRNTIYF	TGCAGTGCTAGTCCCGCCCGGACGGGGAGAAACACCATATATTTT
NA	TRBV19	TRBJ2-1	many	CASSGFRGRSDEQFF	TGTGCCAGTAGTGGCTTTAGGGGGAGATCGGATGAGCAGTTCTTC
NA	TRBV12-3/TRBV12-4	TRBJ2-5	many	CASRWAGEETQYF	TGTGCCAGCAGATGGGCAGGGGAAGAGACCCAGTACTTC
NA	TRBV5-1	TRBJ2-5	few	CASSLVGETQYF	TGCGCCAGCAGCCTGGTGGGGGAGACCCAGTACTTC
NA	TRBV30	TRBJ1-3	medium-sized	CAWSSGNTIYF	TGTGCCTGGAGTTCTGGAAACACCATATATTTT
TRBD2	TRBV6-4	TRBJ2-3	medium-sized	CASSDSSGRATDTQYF	TGTGCCAGCAGTGACTCTAGCGGGAGGGCCACAGATACGCAGTATTTT
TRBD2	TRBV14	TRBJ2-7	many	CASSQDPGLAREQYF	TGTGCCAGCAGCCAAGATCCCGGACTAGCGAGGGAGCAGTACTTC
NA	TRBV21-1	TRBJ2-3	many	CASSRSIPGPAQATQYF	TGTGCCAGCAGCAGATCGATTCCGGGACCTGCCCAAGCTACGCAGTATTTT